Below, 27 T cell receptor beta chains from the same sample are listed, as sequenced in a study of blood T cells in healthy people across ages. PCR was performed a second time for roughly 7 to 12 cycles using a sample-barcoded 5' primer and a J-beta primer mix. TCRdb itself ran the 5' RACE reads through MiXCR, one entry per CDR3 protein. The sample yields 1.4 million to 1.5 million distinct CDR3 sequences, 35% to 45% seen once. The sample consisted of blood. The receptor source for this set is a woman under 30 in good health.

There are many counts of this clonotype. The chain employs TRBV10-3 and TRBJ2-1; D possibly uses TRBD1 or TRBD2 (5 bases each). V was pared by 2 bases and J by 8 bases, with 13 bases between. Germline CDR1 is ENHRY and CDR2 is SYGVKD. The length of the CDR3 is 14 residues. Written as DNA, the CDR3 is TGTGCCATCAGTGAGGTAGGGACGGACGATGAGCAGTTCTTC. It encodes CAISEVGTDDEQFF.

This clonotype was found many times. This chain uses TRBV5-1 with TRBJ2-1; 7 bases are shared with TRBD2. This CDR3 region has 15 residues. Per the germline V gene, CDR1 is SGHRS and CDR2 is YFSETQ. V lost 3 bases and J lost 0; bases outside the gene matches: 3. The CDR3 DNA follows: TGCGCCAGCAGCTCCGGGGGGAGCTCCTACAATGAGCAGTTCTTC. Translating gives CASSSGGSSYNEQFF.

As regards this clonotype: The junction and the germline gene differ at one end; a read error may be behind it. The chain employs TRBV12-3 or TRBV12-4 and TRBJ2-3, with a weak D call TRBD2 (8 bases). The CDR3 loop spans 14 amino acids. The CDR3 loop reads CASSLGGGTDAQYF. In nucleotides, the CDR3 is TGTGCCAGCAGTTTGGGCGGGGGGACAGATGCGCAGTATTTT.

CDR3 residues: CASSVEGMSNQPQHF. CDR3 DNA sequence: TGTGCCAGCAGTGTAGAGGGAATGAGCAATCAGCCCCAGCATTTT. The rearrangement links TRBV27 to TRBJ1-5; D ambiguous. Trimming stripped 5 bases from V and 1 base from J, with 12 bases between. In germline, CDR1 is MNHEY, CDR2 SMNVEV (reference sequence). CDR3 size: 15 residues.

The chain uses TRBV6-1 and TRBJ1-1, with a possible D match to TRBD1 (6 bases). V was shortened by 0 bases and J by 0 bases, with 8 bases between the two germline ends. The V gene's germline CDR1 is MNHNS and CDR2 SASEGT. This CDR3 has 15 amino acids. CDR3 loop: CASSEAWTVNTEAFF. As DNA, the CDR3 is TGTGCCAGCAGTGAAGCATGGACAGTGAACACTGAAGCTTTCTTT.

The rearrangement links TRBV3-1 to TRBJ1-5, with D possibly TRBD1 on 5 matching bases. Germline V gene data show CDR1 as LGHDT and CDR2 as YNNKEL (reference sequence). Trimming stripped 1 base from V and 2 bases from J, with 15 bases between. This CDR3 is built from 17 residues. The CDR3 here is CASSQGSGLKGNQPQHF. The CDR3, as DNA: TGTGCCAGCAGCCAAGGGTCGGGGCTTAAAGGCAATCAGCCCCAGCATTTT.

The CDR3 nucleotides read TGTGCCAGCAGTTTTGGGGGCAGAGACTATGGCTACACCTTC. Its translation: CASSFGGRDYGYTF. The chain links TRBV28 to TRBJ1-2; a possible D gene is TRBD1 (6 bases). V dropped 3 bases and J dropped 3 bases, with 11 bases sitting between them. Germline CDR1 MDHEN, CDR2 SYDVKM. The CDR3 spans 14 residues.

This clonotype has just a few counts. V and J are TRBV27 and TRBJ2-7, with D possibly TRBD2 on 5 matching bases. Trimming took off 6 bases at V and 9 bases at J, with 18 bases between the two ends. This CDR3 is built from 13 residues. The germline gives CDR1 MNHEY, CDR2 SMNVEV (reference sequence). The CDR3: CASSQLVAEGQYF. CDR3 DNA: TGTGCCAGCAGCCAACTAGTAGCCGAGGGGCAGTACTTC.

The chain is built from TRBV6-5 and TRBJ1-2; TRBD1 agrees at 9 bases. Germline V gene sequence: CDR1 MNHEY, CDR2 SVGAGI. CDR3 size: 16 residues. The V gene end was trimmed by 4 bases and the J gene end by 1 base; junction bases not matched to a gene: 7. Here the CDR3 DNA reads TGTGCCAGCAGTTCTACCGGGACAGGGCATAACTATGGCTACACCTTC. Its protein is CASSSTGTGHNYGYTF.

This clonotype appeared many times. V is TRBV9 and J is TRBJ1-2; tentatively, D is TRBD1 (6 bases). Germline V lookup: CDR1 SGDLS, CDR2 YYNGEE. CDR3 length equals 14 residues. The ends were cut back, 0 bases at V and 4 bases at J, with 10 bases in the middle. CDR3 sequence reads: CASSVEQGTYGYTF. In DNA, the CDR3 is TGTGCCAGCAGCGTAGAACAGGGCACCTATGGCTACACCTTC.

The DNA of the CDR3 is TGTGCCAGCAGTGATTGGACAGGGGGGTACGAGCAGTACTTC. Amino acid sequence: CASSDWTGGYEQYF. The chain joins TRBV6-1 to TRBJ2-7, with 10 nucleotides matching TRBD1. Germline V gene lookup returns CDR1 MNHNS and CDR2 SASEGT. Trimming cost V 3 bases and J 4 bases; bases outside gene matches: 3. The CDR3 is 14 residues long.

This clonotype turned up a few times. CDR3 in DNA: TGTGCCAGCAGTTATAACTCTGAAGCTTTCTTT. As protein: CASSYNSEAFF. This rearrangement joins TRBV6-6 to TRBJ1-1; D not certain. CDR3 length equals 11 residues. Per the germline V gene, CDR1 is MNHNY and CDR2 is SVGAGI (reference sequence). V was shortened by 3 bases and J by 6 bases, with 5 bases between the two germline ends.

This clonotype was seen more than once but under ten times. This chain connects TRBV3-1 to TRBJ2-5; 8 positions agree with TRBD2. The CDR3 extends over 16 amino acids. Losses at the gene ends were 0 bases for V and 7 bases for J; bases not matched to a gene: 10. Germline V lookup: CDR1 LGHDT, CDR2 YNNKEL (reference sequence). CDR3 loop: CASSQDWTSQDRTQYF. CDR3 DNA sequence: TGTGCCAGCAGCCAAGATTGGACTAGCCAGGATAGGACCCAGTACTTC.

The chain joins TRBV20-1 to TRBJ2-5; 7 nucleotides agree with TRBD2. This CDR3 has 16 amino acids. V gave up 6 bases and J gave up 1 base; unmatched junction bases: 14. Germline-derived CDR1 and CDR2 are DFQATT and SNEGSKA (reference sequence). CDR3 amino acids: CSAPRGSRETQETQYF. CDR3 nucleotide sequence: TGCAGTGCCCCAAGAGGGTCGCGGGAGACCCAAGAGACCCAGTACTTC.

The V gene is TRBV3-1, the J gene TRBJ1-1; D remains unclear. This CDR3 has 12 residues. The V and J ends lost 6 bases and 6 bases respectively, with 11 bases between them. Germline V gene sequence: CDR1 LGHDT, CDR2 YNNKEL (reference sequence). The CDR3 here is CASSRSPAEAFF. The CDR3 region has the DNA TGTGCCAGCAGTCGGAGTCCAGCTGAAGCTTTCTTT.

The rearrangement links TRBV6-5 to TRBJ1-1, with D maybe TRBD1 (6 bases). Germline V gene data show CDR1 as MNHEY and CDR2 as SVGAGI. V was clipped by 0 bases and J by 4 bases, with 15 bases between them. CDR3 size: 16 residues. The CDR3, as DNA: TGTGCCAGCAGTTACTCCCCCACAGGGCACGCCACTGAAGCTTTCTTT. This translates into CASSYSPTGHATEAFF.

The J gene is TRBJ2-7, the V gene TRBV6-2 or TRBV6-3; D might be TRBD2 (5 bases). The germline gives CDR1 MNHEY, CDR2 SVGEGT. Trimming removed 10 bases from V and 3 bases from J, with 19 bases in between. The CDR3 runs 14 residues. The CDR3 region has the DNA TGTGCCACGGCCCTAGCCTTTAGGAGCTACGAGCAGTACTTC. This sequence encodes CATALAFRSYEQYF.

This clonotype was detected a few times. The rearrangement uses TRBV20-1 and TRBJ2-2; tentatively, D is TRBD2 (6 bases). The CDR3 runs to 13 residues. Germline V gene data show CDR1 as DFQATT and CDR2 as SNEGSKA (reference sequence). V was cut by 5 bases and J by 5 bases, with 12 bases left in between. CDR3 loop: CSAAHRGTGELFF. CDR3 bases: TGCAGTGCTGCTCACCGGGGGACCGGGGAGCTGTTTTTT.

The genes are TRBV6-1 and TRBJ1-2, with 9 bases aligning to TRBD1. Germline V gene sequence: CDR1 MNHNS, CDR2 SASEGT. The CDR3 consists of 13 residues. Trimming at V came to 7 bases and at J to 4 bases, leaving 4 bases not matched to a gene. This CDR3 is CASKGQGPYGYTF. In nucleotides, the CDR3 is TGTGCCAGCAAGGGACAGGGCCCCTATGGCTACACCTTC.

The chain combines TRBV4-2 with TRBJ2-3; no clear D. Germline V CDR1 and CDR2: LGHNA, YNFKEQ. CDR3 length: 15 residues. Trimming shortened V by 0 bases and J by 2 bases, and 9 bases separated the two germline ends. The CDR3 spells CASSQDRVATDTQYF. The CDR3 DNA reads TGTGCCAGCAGCCAAGATCGGGTTGCCACAGATACGCAGTATTTT.

This clonotype was observed a few times. The V call is TRBV20-1, the J call TRBJ2-7; weak D call: TRBD1 (5 bases). Germline V lookup: CDR1 DFQATT, CDR2 SNEGSKA (reference sequence). This CDR3 comprises 15 residues. V lost 5 bases and J 2 bases, leaving 19 bases between the germline ends. The CDR3 bases are TGCAGTGCTCCCGCAGGGCTCCAATCTACCTACGAGCAGTACTTC. Its protein product is CSAPAGLQSTYEQYF.

The rearrangement uses TRBV2 and TRBJ2-7, with 8 positions matching TRBD2. J gave up 1 base and V 6 bases, and 11 bases lay outside the gene matches. In germline, CDR1 is SNHLY, CDR2 FYNNEI. The CDR3 is 16 amino acids. CDR3 in amino acids: CASRGEGAGVSYEQYF. Written as DNA, the CDR3 is TGTGCCAGCAGGGGCGAGGGAGCGGGAGTTTCCTACGAGCAGTACTTC.

The V call is TRBV6-2 or TRBV6-3, the J call TRBJ2-7, with TRBD1 as a possible D gene (6 bases). This CDR3 spans 14 amino acids. Trimming took 6 bases from V and 2 from J, leaving 14 bases between them. Germline lookup yields CDR1 MNHEY and CDR2 SVGEGT. The CDR3 sequence is CASSQRDTTYEQYF. CDR3 bases: TGTGCCAGCAGCCAAAGGGACACCACCTACGAGCAGTACTTC.

The rearrangement links TRBV5-6 to TRBJ1-4; weak D call: TRBD1 (5 bases). The germline CDR1 and CDR2 sequences are SGHDT and YYEEEE. V dropped 6 bases and J dropped 9 bases, with 15 bases sitting between them. This CDR3 is built from 13 residues. CDR3 protein: CASTLAGGKKLFF. DNA of the CDR3: TGTGCCAGCACCCTGGCCGGGGGGAAAAAACTGTTTTTT.

This clonotype was observed a few times. The chain uses TRBV12-3 or TRBV12-4 and TRBJ1-5, with D hard to call. The ends were cut back, 5 bases at V and 4 bases at J, with 6 bases in the middle. The CDR3 totals 12 residues. The CDR3 loop is CASSPVNQPQHF. CDR3 DNA: TGTGCCAGCAGTCCCGTTAATCAGCCCCAGCATTTT.

This clonotype has just one count. The chain employs TRBV29-1 and TRBJ1-2, with D perhaps TRBD1 (6 bases). Trimming took off 4 bases at V and 5 bases at J, with 11 bases between the two ends. This CDR3 has 12 residues. Germline V lookup: CDR1 SQVTM, CDR2 ANQGSEA. The CDR3 here is CSVGRGEYGYTF. CDR3 sequence (DNA): TGCAGCGTTGGCAGGGGTGAATATGGCTACACCTTC.

The chain recombines TRBV5-6 with TRBJ1-1; D is uncertain. CDR1 and CDR2 (germline): SGHDT, YYEEEE. The germline V and J ends were trimmed by 4 bases and 5 bases, with 15 bases remaining between them. CDR3 length equals 14 residues. CDR3 in DNA: TGTGCCAGCAGCCCACCAGGACCCTGTACTGAAGCTTTCTTT. Translation: CASSPPGPCTEAFF.